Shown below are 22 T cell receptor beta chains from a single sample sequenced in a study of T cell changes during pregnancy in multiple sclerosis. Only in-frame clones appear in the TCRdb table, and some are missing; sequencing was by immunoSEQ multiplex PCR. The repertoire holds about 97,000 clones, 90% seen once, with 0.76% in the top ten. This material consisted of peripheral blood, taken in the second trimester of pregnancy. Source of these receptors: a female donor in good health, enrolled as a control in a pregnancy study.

The CDR3 loop reads CASSLPGTSGSNEQFF. The DNA for the CDR3 is TGTGCCAGCAGCTTACCTGGGACTAGCGGGAGCAATGAGCAGTTCTTC. This rearrangement joins TRBV7-2 to TRBJ2-1; 14 bases line up with TRBD2. The junction had 3 bases not matched to a gene; V was cut back by 2 bases and J by 6 bases. CDR3 length: 16 amino acids. Per germline, CDR1 SGHTA and CDR2 FQGNSA.

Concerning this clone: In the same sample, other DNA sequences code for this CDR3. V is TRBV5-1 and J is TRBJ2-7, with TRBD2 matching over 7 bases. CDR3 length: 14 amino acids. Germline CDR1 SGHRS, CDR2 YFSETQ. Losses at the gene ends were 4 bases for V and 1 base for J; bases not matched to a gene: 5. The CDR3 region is CASSPTGGSYEQYF. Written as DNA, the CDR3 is TGCGCCAGCAGCCCAACGGGAGGTTCCTACGAGCAGTACTTC.

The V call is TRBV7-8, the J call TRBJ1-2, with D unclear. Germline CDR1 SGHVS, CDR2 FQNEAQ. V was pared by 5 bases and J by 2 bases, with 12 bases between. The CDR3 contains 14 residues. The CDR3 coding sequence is TGTGCCAGCAGCGCCCAGGCCGTGAACTATGGCTACACCTTC. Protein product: CASSAQAVNYGYTF. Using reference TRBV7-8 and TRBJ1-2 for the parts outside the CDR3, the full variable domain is GAGVSQSPRYKVAKRGQDVALRCDPISGHVSLFWYQQALGQGPEFLTYFQNEAQLDKSGLPSDRFFAERPEGSVSTLKIQRTQQEDSAVYLCASSAQAVNYGYTFGSGTRLTVV.

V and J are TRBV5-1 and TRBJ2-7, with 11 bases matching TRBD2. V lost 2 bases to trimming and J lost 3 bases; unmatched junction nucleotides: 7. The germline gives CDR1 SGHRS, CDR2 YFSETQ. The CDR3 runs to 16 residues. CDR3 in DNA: TGCGCCAGCAGCTTCGGGCCACTAGCGGGAGACTACGAGCAGTACTTC. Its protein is CASSFGPLAGDYEQYF.

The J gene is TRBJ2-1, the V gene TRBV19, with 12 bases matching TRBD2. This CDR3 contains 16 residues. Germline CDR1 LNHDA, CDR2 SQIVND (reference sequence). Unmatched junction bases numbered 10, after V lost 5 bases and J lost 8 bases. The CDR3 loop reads CASSPRLAGDRDEQFF. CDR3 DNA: TGTGCCAGTAGTCCCCGACTAGCGGGAGACAGGGATGAGCAGTTCTTC.

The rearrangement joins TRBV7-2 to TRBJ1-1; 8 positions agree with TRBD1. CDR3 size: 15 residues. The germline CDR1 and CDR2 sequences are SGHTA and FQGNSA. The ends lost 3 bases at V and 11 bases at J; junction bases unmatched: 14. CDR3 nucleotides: TGTGCCAGCAGCTTCTTGAGACAGGGGCATTTACTGGCTTTCTTT. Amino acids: CASSFLRQGHLLAFF.

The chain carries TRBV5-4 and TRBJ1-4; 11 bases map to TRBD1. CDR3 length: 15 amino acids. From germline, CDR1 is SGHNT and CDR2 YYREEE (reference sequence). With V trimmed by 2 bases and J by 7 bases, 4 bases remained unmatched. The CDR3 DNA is TGTGCCAGCAGCTTAGCGGACAGGGGGCGTGAAAAACTGTTTTTT. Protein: CASSLADRGREKLFF.

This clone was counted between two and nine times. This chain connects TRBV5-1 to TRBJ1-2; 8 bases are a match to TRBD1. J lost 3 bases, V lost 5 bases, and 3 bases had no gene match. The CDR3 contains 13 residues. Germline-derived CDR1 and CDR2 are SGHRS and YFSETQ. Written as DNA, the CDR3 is TGCGCCAGCAGACAGGACAGGGACTATGGCTACACCTTC. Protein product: CASRQDRDYGYTF.

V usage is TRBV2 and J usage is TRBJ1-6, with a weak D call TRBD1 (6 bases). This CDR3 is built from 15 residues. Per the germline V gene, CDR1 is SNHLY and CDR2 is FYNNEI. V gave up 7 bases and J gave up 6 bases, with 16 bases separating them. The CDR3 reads CASNNQGLFNSPLHF. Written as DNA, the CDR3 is TGTGCCAGCAACAATCAGGGGTTATTTAATTCACCCCTCCACTTT. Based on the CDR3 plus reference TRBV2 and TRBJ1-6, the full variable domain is EPEVTQTPSHQVTQMGQEVILRCVPISNHLYFYWYRQILGQKVEFLVSFYNNEISEKSEIFDDQFSVERPDGSNFTLKIRSTKLEDSAMYFCASNNQGLFNSPLHFGNGTRLTVT.

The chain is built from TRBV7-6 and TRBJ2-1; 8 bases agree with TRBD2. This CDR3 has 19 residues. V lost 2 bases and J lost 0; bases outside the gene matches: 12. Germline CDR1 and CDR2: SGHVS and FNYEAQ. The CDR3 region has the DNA TGTGCCAGCAGCTTAAGATACGAGCGGGGGTCAAGCTCCTACAATGAGCAGTTCTTC. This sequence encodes CASSLRYERGSSSYNEQFF.

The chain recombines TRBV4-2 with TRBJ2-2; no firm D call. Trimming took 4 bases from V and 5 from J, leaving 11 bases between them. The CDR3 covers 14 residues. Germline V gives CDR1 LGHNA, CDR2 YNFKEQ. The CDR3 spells CASSLQEFTGELFF. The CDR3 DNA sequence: TGTGCCAGCAGCCTTCAGGAATTTACCGGGGAGCTGTTTTTT.

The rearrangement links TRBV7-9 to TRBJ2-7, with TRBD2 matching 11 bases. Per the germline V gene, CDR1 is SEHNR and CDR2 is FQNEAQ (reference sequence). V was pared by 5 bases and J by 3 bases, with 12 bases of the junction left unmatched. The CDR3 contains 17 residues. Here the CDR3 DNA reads TGTGCCAGCAGCCTGGGTCTATTGGGACTAGCGGACTACGAGCAGTACTTC. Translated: CASSLGLLGLADYEQYF. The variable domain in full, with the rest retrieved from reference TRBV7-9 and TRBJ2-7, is DTGVSQNPRHKITKRGQNVTFRCDPISEHNRLYWYRQTLGQGPEFLTYFQNEAQLEKSRLLSDRFSAERPKGSFSTLEIQRTEQGDSAMYLCASSLGLLGLADYEQYFGPGTRLTVT.

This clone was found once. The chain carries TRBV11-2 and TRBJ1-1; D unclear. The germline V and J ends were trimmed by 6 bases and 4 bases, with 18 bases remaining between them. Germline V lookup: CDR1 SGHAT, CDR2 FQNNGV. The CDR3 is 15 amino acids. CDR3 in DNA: TGTGCCAGCAGACCCTTGGGTTTTCGGGGCACTGAAGCTTTCTTT. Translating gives CASRPLGFRGTEAFF. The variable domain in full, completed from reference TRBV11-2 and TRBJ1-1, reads EAGVAQSPRYKIIEKRQSVAFWCNPISGHATLYWYQQILGQGPKLLIQFQNNGVVDDSQLPKDRFSAERLKGVDSTLKIQPAKLEDSAVYLCASRPLGFRGTEAFFGQGTRLTVV.

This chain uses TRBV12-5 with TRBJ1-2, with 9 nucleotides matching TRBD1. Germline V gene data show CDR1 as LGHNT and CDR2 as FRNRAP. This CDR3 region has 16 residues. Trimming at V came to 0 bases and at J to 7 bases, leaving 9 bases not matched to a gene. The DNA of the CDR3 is TGTGCTAGTGGTTTGGTCTTCCGGGACAGGGATAGTGGCTACACCTTC. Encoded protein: CASGLVFRDRDSGYTF.

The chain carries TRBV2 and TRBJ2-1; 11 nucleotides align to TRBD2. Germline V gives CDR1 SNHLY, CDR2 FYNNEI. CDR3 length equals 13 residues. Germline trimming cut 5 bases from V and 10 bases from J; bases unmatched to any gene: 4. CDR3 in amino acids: CASSLAGGWEQFF. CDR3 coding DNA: TGTGCCAGCAGTCTAGCGGGGGGTTGGGAGCAGTTCTTC. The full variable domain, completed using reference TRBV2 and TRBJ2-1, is EPEVTQTPSHQVTQMGQEVILRCVPISNHLYFYWYRQILGQKVEFLVSFYNNEISEKSEIFDDQFSVERPDGSNFTLKIRSTKLEDSAMYFCASSLAGGWEQFFGPGTRLTVL.

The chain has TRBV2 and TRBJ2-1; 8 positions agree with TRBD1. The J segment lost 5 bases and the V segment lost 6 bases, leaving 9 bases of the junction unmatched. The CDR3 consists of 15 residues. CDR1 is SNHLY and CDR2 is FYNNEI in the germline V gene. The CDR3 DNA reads TGTGCCAGCAGACCTAGGACAGGGTCCAACAATGAGCAGTTCTTC. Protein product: CASRPRTGSNNEQFF.

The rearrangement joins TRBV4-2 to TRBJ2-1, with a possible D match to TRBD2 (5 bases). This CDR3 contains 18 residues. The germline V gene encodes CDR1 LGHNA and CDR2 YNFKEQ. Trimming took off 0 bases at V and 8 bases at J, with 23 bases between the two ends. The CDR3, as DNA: TGTGCCAGCAGCCAAGATATGAGCGGCTATGTTCGTTTAGATGAGCAGTTCTTC. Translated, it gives CASSQDMSGYVRLDEQFF.

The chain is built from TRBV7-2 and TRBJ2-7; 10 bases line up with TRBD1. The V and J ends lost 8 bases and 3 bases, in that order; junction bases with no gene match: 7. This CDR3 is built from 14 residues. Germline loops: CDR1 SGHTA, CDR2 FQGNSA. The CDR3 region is CASGRGTGDYEQYF. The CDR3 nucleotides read TGTGCCAGCGGGAGGGGGACAGGGGACTACGAGCAGTACTTC.

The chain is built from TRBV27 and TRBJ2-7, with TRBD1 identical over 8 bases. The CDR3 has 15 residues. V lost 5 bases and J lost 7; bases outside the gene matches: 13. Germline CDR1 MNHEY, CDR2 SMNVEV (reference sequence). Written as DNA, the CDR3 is TGTGCCAGCAGTCCTGGGACAGGCCGGCCTGGAGAGCAGTACTTC. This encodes CASSPGTGRPGEQYF.

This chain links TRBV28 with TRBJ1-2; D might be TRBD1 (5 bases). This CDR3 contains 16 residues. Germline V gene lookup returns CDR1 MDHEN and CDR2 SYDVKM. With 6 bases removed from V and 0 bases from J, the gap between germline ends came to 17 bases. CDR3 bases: TGTGCCAGCAGCCAGGGTTCCGCCCACTCTAACTATGGCTACACCTTC. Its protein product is CASSQGSAHSNYGYTF.

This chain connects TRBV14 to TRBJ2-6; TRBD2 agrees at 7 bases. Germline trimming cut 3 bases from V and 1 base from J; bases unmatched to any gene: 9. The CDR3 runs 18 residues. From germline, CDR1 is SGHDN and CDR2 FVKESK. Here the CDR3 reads CASSHGDYRRSGANVLTF. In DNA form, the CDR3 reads TGTGCCAGCAGCCATGGGGACTACCGACGGTCTGGGGCCAACGTCCTGACTTTC.

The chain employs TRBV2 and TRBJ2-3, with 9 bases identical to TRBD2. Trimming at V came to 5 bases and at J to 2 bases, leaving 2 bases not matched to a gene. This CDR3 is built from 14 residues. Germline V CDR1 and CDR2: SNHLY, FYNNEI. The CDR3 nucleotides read TGTGCCAGCAGTATAGCGGGGGTCACAGATACGCAGTATTTT. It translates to CASSIAGVTDTQYF.